This T cell receptor (beta chain) emerged from a study of blood T cell repertoires in COVID-19. About the research overall: Italy, Spain and the United States were the sources of the convalescent and acute COVID-19 samples. T cells, B-cell-depleted T cells, or PBMCs supplied cDNA or gDNA.

V dropped 7 bases and J dropped 5 bases, with 11 bases sitting between them. The CDR3 runs to 12 residues. Germline CDR1 and CDR2: LNHDA and SQIVND (reference sequence). Under the authors' procedure: By means of reference gene primer amplification, nucleated cell counts were estimated. TCRdb keeps only in-frame clones here, not all; method: immunoSEQ multiplex PCR. The V and J calls and clone size come from that table; D and trimming were worked out from the DNA. The sample has fewer than 150,000 clones, about 86% seen once; the top ten hold approximately 16%. The V gene is TRBV19, the J gene TRBJ1-2; D uncertain. The sequence derives from a woman in her 50s who had recovered from COVID-19. The specimen sequenced was peripheral blood. CDR3 DNA sequence: TGTGCCAGTACCCTGGGGAGTTATGGCTACACCTTC. It translates to CASTLGSYGYTF. Drawing the rest from reference TRBV19 and TRBJ1-2, the complete variable domain is DGGITQSPKYLFRKEGQNVTLSCEQNLNHDAMYWYRQDPGQGLRLIYYSQIVNDFQKGDIAEGYSVSREKKESFPLTVTSAQKNPTAFYLCASTLGSYGYTFGSGTRLTVV.